This T cell receptor (beta chain) comes out of a study of technical replicates of blood from a handful of donors. Some clones are missing from TCRdb's copy, which holds only in-frame ones; the method was immunoSEQ multiplex PCR. The sample shows 76,000 or so clones, around 90% of them seen only once. V was shortened by 2 bases and J by 0 bases, with 22 bases between the two germline ends. CDR3 length: 19 residues. Germline loops: CDR1 SGHDN, CDR2 FVKESK. Sample: T cells isolated from PBMCs. The V gene is TRBV14, the J gene TRBJ1-1, with D maybe TRBD1 (5 bases). This sequence was found in a human donor in good health. The CDR3 protein is CASSQRKEGVGLVNTEAFF. The CDR3, as DNA: TGTGCCAGCAGCCAAAGGAAAGAAGGGGTGGGTTTAGTGAACACTGAAGCTTTCTTT.